A selection of T cell receptor beta chains follows, all from one sample in a study of blood T cell repertoires in COVID-19. The assay was immunoSEQ multiplex PCR, and TCRdb's table has in-frame clones only and misses some. The sample yields around 97,000 clones, 70% to 85% seen once. Sample: peripheral blood. These TCRs come from a man in his 70s with acute or convalescent COVID-19. CDR3s include the opening cysteine and the closing phenylalanine or tryptophan.

J: TRBJ1-1; V: TRBV30; CDR3: CAWRQGLTEAFF
J: TRBJ2-2; V: TRBV20-1; CDR3: CSASQGRNTGELFF
J: TRBJ1-5; V: TRBV2; CDR3: CASAMGYQGVQPQHF
J: TRBJ1-5; V: TRBV18; CDR3: CASSPTGGHVGNQPQHF
J: TRBJ1-3; V: TRBV11-2; CDR3: CASSIQGFRNTIYF
J: TRBJ2-7; V: TRBV6-1; CDR3: CASSEKGASPTYEQYF
J: TRBJ1-1; V: TRBV6-5; CDR3: CASSYRGRTEAFF
J: TRBJ1-1; V: TRBV20-1; CDR3: CSASAARVSTEAFF
J: TRBJ2-5; V: TRBV6-4; CDR3: CASSSTGMQETQYF
J: TRBJ2-7; V: TRBV24-1; CDR3: CATSAGSYEQYF
J: TRBJ1-5; V: TRBV27; CDR3: CASSPKTGISNQPQHF
J: TRBJ1-1; V: TRBV28; CDR3: CAAQRERDTEAFF
J: TRBJ1-1; V: TRBV28; CDR3: CASRTPGATEAFF
J: TRBJ2-3; V: TRBV27; CDR3: CASSAATGSRTQYF
J: TRBJ2-7; V: TRBV6-5; CDR3: CASSYDRETSEQYF
J: TRBJ1-1; V: TRBV7-9; CDR3: CASSSPQGRTPNTEAFF
J: TRBJ1-5; V: TRBV28; CDR3: CASSSMTGGNQPQHF
J: TRBJ2-7; V: TRBV19; CDR3: CASSMLQGATYEQYF
J: TRBJ2-7; V: TRBV29-1; CDR3: CSVGLAVPPYEQYF
J: TRBJ1-6; V: TRBV7-3; CDR3: CASSHGQGLFPLHF
J: TRBJ2-1; V: TRBV27; CDR3: CASSFAGQGLDEQFF
J: TRBJ1-1; V: TRBV7-3; CDR3: CASSRWVGEDTEAFF
J: TRBJ1-2; V: TRBV14; CDR3: CASSLGSWTGVYGYTF
J: TRBJ1-4; V: TRBV9; CDR3: CASSSPKGAFEKLFF
J: TRBJ2-4; V: TRBV19; CDR3: CASSIDHTGVGNIQYF
J: TRBJ1-6; V: TRBV28; CDR3: CASKDRQYNSPLHF
J: TRBJ2-1; V: TRBV6-2/TRBV6-3; CDR3: CASSYPIGGSSYNEQFF
J: TRBJ2-5; V: TRBV12-5; CDR3: CASGLENRETQYF